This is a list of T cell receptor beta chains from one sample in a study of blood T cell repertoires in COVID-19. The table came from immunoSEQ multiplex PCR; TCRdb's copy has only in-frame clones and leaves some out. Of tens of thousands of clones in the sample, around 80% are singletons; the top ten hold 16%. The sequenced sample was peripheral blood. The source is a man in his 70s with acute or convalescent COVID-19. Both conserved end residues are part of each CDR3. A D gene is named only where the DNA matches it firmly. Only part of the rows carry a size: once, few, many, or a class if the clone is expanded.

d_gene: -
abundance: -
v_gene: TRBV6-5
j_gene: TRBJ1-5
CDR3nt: TGTGCCAGCAGGAGGAATAGCAATCAGCCCCAGCATTTT
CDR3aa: CASRRNSNQPQHF

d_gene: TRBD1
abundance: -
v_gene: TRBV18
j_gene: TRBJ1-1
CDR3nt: TGTGCCAGCTCCCCGACAGGGCTCGGCACTGAAGCTTTCTTT
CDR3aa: CASSPTGLGTEAFF

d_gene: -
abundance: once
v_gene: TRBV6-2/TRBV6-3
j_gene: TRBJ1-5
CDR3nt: TGTGCCAGCAGCAGGACCCCGAGAGGGCAGCCCCAGCATTTT
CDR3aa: CASSRTPRGQPQHF

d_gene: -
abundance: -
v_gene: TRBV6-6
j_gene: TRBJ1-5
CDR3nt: TGTGCCAGCAGTATCCAGGGTCAGCCCCAGCATTTT
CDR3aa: CASSIQGQPQHF

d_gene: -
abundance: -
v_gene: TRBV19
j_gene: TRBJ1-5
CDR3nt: TGTGCCAGTAGTTTCATCTATAGCAATCAGCCCCAGCATTTT
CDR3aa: CASSFIYSNQPQHF

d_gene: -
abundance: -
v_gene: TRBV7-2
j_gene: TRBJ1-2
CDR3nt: TGTGCCAGCAGCTTAGGCCCAGGGCAGGGCTATGGCTACACCTTC
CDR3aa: CASSLGPGQGYGYTF

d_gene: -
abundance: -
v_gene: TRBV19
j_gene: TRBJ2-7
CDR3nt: TGTGCCACCGATCATAGTCGGGGGACAGCAACCTACGAGCAGTACTTC
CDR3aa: CATDHSRGTATYEQYF

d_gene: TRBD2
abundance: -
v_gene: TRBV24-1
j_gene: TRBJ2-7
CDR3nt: TGTGCCACCAACGGCGGGGGGTCCCGTTATTTCTCCTACGAGCAGTACTTC
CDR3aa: CATNGGGSRYFSYEQYF

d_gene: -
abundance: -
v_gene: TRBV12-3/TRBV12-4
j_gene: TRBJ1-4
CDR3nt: TGTGCCAGCAGGCTTGAGGAAAAACTGTTTTTT
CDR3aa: CASRLEEKLFF

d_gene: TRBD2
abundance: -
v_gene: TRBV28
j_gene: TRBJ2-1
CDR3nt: TGTGCCAGCAGTCGACTAGCGGGAGGCTCTGAGCAGTTCTTC
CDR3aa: CASSRLAGGSEQFF

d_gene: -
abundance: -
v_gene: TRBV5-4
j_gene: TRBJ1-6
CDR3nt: TGTGCCAGCAGCTCGGTTGGGGCAGTCGATTCACCCCTCCACTTT
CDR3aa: CASSSVGAVDSPLHF

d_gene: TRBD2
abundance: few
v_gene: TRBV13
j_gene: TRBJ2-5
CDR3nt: TGTGCCAGCAGCCTGCTAGCGGGGGACCTTGATGAGACCCAGTACTTC
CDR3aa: CASSLLAGDLDETQYF

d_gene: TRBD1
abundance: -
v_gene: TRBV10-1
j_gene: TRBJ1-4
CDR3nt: TGCGCCACCCGGACAGGCCTTGATGAAAAACTGTTTTTT
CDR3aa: CATRTGLDEKLFF

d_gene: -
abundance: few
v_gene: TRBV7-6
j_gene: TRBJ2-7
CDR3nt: TGTGCCAGCAGCTTAGACTCTATCCGGGACACATCCATCTACGAGCAGTACTTC
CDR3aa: CASSLDSIRDTSIYEQYF

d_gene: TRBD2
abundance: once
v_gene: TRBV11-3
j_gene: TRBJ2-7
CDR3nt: TGTGCCAGCAGCTCGGGACTAGCGGGAGCTCACGAGCAGTACTTC
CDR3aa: CASSSGLAGAHEQYF

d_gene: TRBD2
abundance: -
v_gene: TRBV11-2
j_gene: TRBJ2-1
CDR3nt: TGTGCCAGCAGCTCAGCTCGGACGGCGGGGGTCAATGAGCAGTTCTTC
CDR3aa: CASSSARTAGVNEQFF

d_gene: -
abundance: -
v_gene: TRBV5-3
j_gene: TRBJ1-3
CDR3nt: TGTGCCAGAAAGCGGCGGCCGAGGATCTCTGGAAACACCATATATTTT
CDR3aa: CARKRRPRISGNTIYF

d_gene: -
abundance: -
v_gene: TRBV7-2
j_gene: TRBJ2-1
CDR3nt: TGTGCCAGCAGCCTCAGCGGAGGGACAGATGAGCAGTTCTTC
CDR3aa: CASSLSGGTDEQFF

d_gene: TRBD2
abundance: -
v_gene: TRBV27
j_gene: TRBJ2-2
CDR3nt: TGTGCCAGCAGTTTGGAGGGACTAGCCACCGGGGAGCTGTTTTTT
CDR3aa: CASSLEGLATGELFF

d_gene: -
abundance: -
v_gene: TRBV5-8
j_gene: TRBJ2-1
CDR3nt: TGTGCCAGCAGCTTAAGGGGTCGTCCCCACAATGAGCAGTTCTTC
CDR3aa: CASSLRGRPHNEQFF

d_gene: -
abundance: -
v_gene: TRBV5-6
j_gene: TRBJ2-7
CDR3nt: TGTGCCAGCAGCTTGACATACGAGCAGTACTTC
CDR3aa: CASSLTYEQYF

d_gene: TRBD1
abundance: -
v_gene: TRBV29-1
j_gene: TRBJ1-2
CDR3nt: TGCAGCTTCCAGGGGGACTATGGCTACACCTTC
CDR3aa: CSFQGDYGYTF

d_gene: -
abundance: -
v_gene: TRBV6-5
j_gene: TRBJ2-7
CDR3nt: TGTGCCAGCAGTTATCGGGTTGGAGCAATCCACGAGCAGTACTTC
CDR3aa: CASSYRVGAIHEQYF

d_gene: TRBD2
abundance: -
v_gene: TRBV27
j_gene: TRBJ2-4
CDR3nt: TGTGCCAGCAGTCCCGAGGTAGCGGGGGGCCTAGCCAAAAACATTCAGTACTTC
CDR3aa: CASSPEVAGGLAKNIQYF

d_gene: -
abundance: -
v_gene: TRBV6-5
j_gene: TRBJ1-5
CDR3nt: TGTGCCAGCAGTTACTCCCGACGGGGGAGCAATCAGCCCCAGCATTTT
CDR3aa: CASSYSRRGSNQPQHF

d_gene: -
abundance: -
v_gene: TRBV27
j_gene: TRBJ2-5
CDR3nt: TGTGCCAGCCCCGGGTTAAGAAATCGCCCCCAAGAGACCCAGTACTTC
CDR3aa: CASPGLRNRPQETQYF

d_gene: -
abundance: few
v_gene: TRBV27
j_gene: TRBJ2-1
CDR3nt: TGTGCCAGCAGTTTCGTGGGGAGGGGGAACAATGAGCAGTTCTTC
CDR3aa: CASSFVGRGNNEQFF

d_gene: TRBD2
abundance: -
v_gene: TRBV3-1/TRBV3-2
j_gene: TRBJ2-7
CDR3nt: TGTGCCAGCAGCCAAGGGCTAGCGGGAGGTTTGTACGAGCAGTACTTC
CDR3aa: CASSQGLAGGLYEQYF

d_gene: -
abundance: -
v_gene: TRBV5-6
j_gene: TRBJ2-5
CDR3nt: TGTGCCAGCAGCTTGCGAGGGATAGAGACCCAGTACTTC
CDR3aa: CASSLRGIETQYF

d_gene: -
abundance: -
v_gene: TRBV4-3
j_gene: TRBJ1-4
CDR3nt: TGCGCCAGCAGCCCAAGTGGAAGGACACTGGGGGCCGAAAAACTGTTTTTT
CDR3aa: CASSPSGRTLGAEKLFF

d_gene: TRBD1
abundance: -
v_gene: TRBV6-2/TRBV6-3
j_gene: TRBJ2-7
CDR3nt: TGTGCCAGCAGTTACCTGGGACAGAGGGACGAGCAGTACTTC
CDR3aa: CASSYLGQRDEQYF

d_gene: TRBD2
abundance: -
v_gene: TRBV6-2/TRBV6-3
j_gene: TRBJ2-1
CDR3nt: TGTGCCAGCAGTTACTCGCGGGAGAAATCCTACAATGAGCAGTTCTTC
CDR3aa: CASSYSREKSYNEQFF

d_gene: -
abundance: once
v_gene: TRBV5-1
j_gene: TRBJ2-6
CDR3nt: TGCGCCAGGTACGGTGACAACTCTGGGGCCAACGTCCTGACTTTC
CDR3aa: CARYGDNSGANVLTF

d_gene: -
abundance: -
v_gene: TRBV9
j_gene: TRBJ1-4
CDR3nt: TGTGCCAGCAGCCGGGGAGTAGGGAAGTCAACTAATGAAAAACTGTTTTTT
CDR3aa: CASSRGVGKSTNEKLFF

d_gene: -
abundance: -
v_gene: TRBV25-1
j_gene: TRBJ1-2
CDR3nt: TGTGCCAGCAGTGAATTCCGTGGAGGGAATAAAGACGGCTACACCTTC
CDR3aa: CASSEFRGGNKDGYTF

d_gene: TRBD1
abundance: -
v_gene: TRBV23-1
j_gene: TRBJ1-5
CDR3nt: TGCGCCAGCCGAATTACGACAGGGAATGGCAATCAGCCCCAGCATTTT
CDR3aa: CASRITTGNGNQPQHF

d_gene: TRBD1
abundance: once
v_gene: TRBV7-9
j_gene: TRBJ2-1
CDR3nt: TGTGCCAGCAGCCCGTCGACAGGGGCCCGGCCCGGGTATGAGCAGTTCTTC
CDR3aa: CASSPSTGARPGYEQFF

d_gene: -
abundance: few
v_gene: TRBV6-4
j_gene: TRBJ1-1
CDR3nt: TGTGCCAGCAGTCGGTCCCAGAACACTGAAGCTTTCTTT
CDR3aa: CASSRSQNTEAFF

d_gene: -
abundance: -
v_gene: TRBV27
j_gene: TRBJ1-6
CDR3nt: TGTGCCAGCAGGGCAGCCACAGGCTCCTATAATTCACCCCTCCACTTT
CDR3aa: CASRAATGSYNSPLHF

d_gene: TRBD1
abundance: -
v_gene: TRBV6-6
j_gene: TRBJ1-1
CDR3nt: TGTGCCAGCAGGACTGGGACAGCCAACACTGAAGCTTTCTTT
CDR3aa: CASRTGTANTEAFF

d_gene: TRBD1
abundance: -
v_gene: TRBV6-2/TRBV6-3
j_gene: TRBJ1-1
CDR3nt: TGTGCCAGCAGTCCGACAGGGGCAAACACTGAAGCTTTCTTT
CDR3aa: CASSPTGANTEAFF

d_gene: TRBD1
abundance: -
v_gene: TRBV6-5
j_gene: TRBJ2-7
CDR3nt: TGTGCCAGCAGTTTACCCGGGACAGGGACCTACGAGCAGTACTTC
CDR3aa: CASSLPGTGTYEQYF